The clone carrying this T cell receptor beta chain counts as medium-sized. V dropped 5 bases and J dropped 0 bases, with 23 bases sitting between them. The CDR3 is 18 residues long. Germline assignment: CDR1 DFQATT and CDR2 SNEGSKA (reference sequence). The source of the sample is a study of spatial heterogeneity in lung cancer. Unique molecular identifiers tagged every individual TCR cDNA molecule. One entry per CDR3 protein results from TCRdb running MiXCR on the 5' RACE reads. The data contain 2,500 to 3,500 distinct CDR3 sequences, around 4.5% of them seen just once; the ten biggest clones take up 16%. The time point: sample taken at primary tumor resection. Patients with untreated early-stage non-small cell lung cancer, numbering some 72, were the donors. Extraction of whole RNA from tumor, nontumor lung or frozen PBMC preceded unsorted sequencing.

This chain links TRBV20-1 with TRBJ2-1; D gene unclear. This clonotype originated in a male donor with early-stage non-small cell lung cancer. Sequenced material: normal lung tissue next to the tumor, taken at surgery. The CDR3 protein is CSALPGLRASFSYNEQFF. CDR3 sequence (DNA): TGCAGTGCTCTCCCTGGCCTTCGAGCCTCCTTCTCCTACAATGAGCAGTTCTTC.